The rows below give T cell receptor beta chains drawn from one sample of a study of a mutant IDH1 vaccine in newly diagnosed glioma. These receptors' antigens are unknown. TCRdb's copy holds only in-frame clones and misses some; the assay was immunoSEQ multiplex PCR. Of 30,000 to 35,000 clones in the sample, 90% are singletons; the top ten hold about 5.2%. Specimen: PBMCs, collected from a glioma patient whose treatment included an IDH1 peptide vaccine. The receptors were sampled from a woman aged 40 to 50 with glioma. CDR3s include the opening cysteine and the closing phenylalanine or tryptophan. Each record gives: D gene, clone size, V gene, J gene, CDR3 DNA, CDR3 protein. A D gene is named only where the DNA matches it firmly. The listing skips clone size in some rows; elsewhere it reads once, few, many or a size class.

d_gene: -; abundance: -; v_gene: TRBV21-1; j_gene: TRBJ1-2; CDR3nt: TGTGCCAGCAGCAAGATACAGGGTCTTGACTATGGCTACACCTTC; CDR3aa: CASSKIQGLDYGYTF
d_gene: TRBD1; abundance: -; v_gene: TRBV30; j_gene: TRBJ2-7; CDR3nt: TGTGCCTGGAGGGGGACAGGGACCTACGAGCAGTACTTC; CDR3aa: CAWRGTGTYEQYF
d_gene: -; abundance: -; v_gene: TRBV5-1; j_gene: TRBJ2-5; CDR3nt: TGCGCCAGCAGCGACGCGGGGTCGGGGACCCAGTACTTC; CDR3aa: CASSDAGSGTQYF
d_gene: TRBD1; abundance: -; v_gene: TRBV2; j_gene: TRBJ2-1; CDR3nt: TGTGCCAGCAGTGTCCGGGACAGGGTACTCGGTGAGCAGTTCTTC; CDR3aa: CASSVRDRVLGEQFF
d_gene: -; abundance: -; v_gene: TRBV6-6; j_gene: TRBJ1-4; CDR3nt: TGTGCCAGCAGCAACACGGACCCGGGGGCGAATGAAAAACTGTTTTTT; CDR3aa: CASSNTDPGANEKLFF
d_gene: -; abundance: -; v_gene: TRBV4-1; j_gene: TRBJ1-2; CDR3nt: TGCGCCAGCAGCCAAGATGGGCAGGGCTATGGCTACACCTTC; CDR3aa: CASSQDGQGYGYTF
d_gene: -; abundance: -; v_gene: TRBV29-1; j_gene: TRBJ1-1; CDR3nt: TGCAGCGTTGTAGGGGTTAGGGACACTGAAGCTTTCTTT; CDR3aa: CSVVGVRDTEAFF
d_gene: -; abundance: -; v_gene: TRBV2; j_gene: TRBJ2-5; CDR3nt: TGTGCCAGCCGAGGACAGTTTCTCGTGGAGACCCAGTACTTC; CDR3aa: CASRGQFLVETQYF
d_gene: -; abundance: -; v_gene: TRBV6-5; j_gene: TRBJ2-2; CDR3nt: TGTGCCAGCAGTTCCTCTGGGCAGTCCGGGGAGCTGTTTTTT; CDR3aa: CASSSSGQSGELFF
d_gene: -; abundance: -; v_gene: TRBV29-1; j_gene: TRBJ1-2; CDR3nt: TGCAGCACGGACACTACCTATGGCTACACCTTC; CDR3aa: CSTDTTYGYTF
d_gene: TRBD1; abundance: -; v_gene: TRBV6-5; j_gene: TRBJ1-1; CDR3nt: TGTGCCAGCACCAAACAGGGGGCAAACACTGAAGCTTTCTTT; CDR3aa: CASTKQGANTEAFF
d_gene: TRBD1; abundance: once; v_gene: TRBV6-1; j_gene: TRBJ1-5; CDR3nt: TGTGCCAGCACCTACGACAGGGGGAGCAATCAGCCCCAGCATTTT; CDR3aa: CASTYDRGSNQPQHF
d_gene: -; abundance: -; v_gene: TRBV11-2; j_gene: TRBJ1-6; CDR3nt: TGTGCCAGCAGCTTAGTTTCAGAAATACCCCTCCACTTT; CDR3aa: CASSLVSEIPLHF
d_gene: TRBD1; abundance: -; v_gene: TRBV7-6; j_gene: TRBJ2-5; CDR3nt: TGTGCCAGCAGCTTATTTCCTAGGGGGCGCCTTCAAGAGACCCAGTACTTC; CDR3aa: CASSLFPRGRLQETQYF
d_gene: TRBD1; abundance: -; v_gene: TRBV7-2; j_gene: TRBJ2-7; CDR3nt: TGTGCCAGCAGCTGGGCCGGGACAGGGGCCTCCTACGAGCAGTACTTC; CDR3aa: CASSWAGTGASYEQYF
d_gene: TRBD1; abundance: -; v_gene: TRBV27; j_gene: TRBJ2-7; CDR3nt: TGTGCCAGCAGTCCGACAGGGGGCACCTACGAGCAGTACTTC; CDR3aa: CASSPTGGTYEQYF
d_gene: -; abundance: -; v_gene: TRBV5-5; j_gene: TRBJ2-7; CDR3nt: TGTGCCAGCAGCTTGGGTCCCCGGGACCTCTACGAGCAGTACTTC; CDR3aa: CASSLGPRDLYEQYF